This T cell receptor beta chain is from a study of cytomegalovirus exposure and HLA in healthy donors. Study outcomes and limitations: Confirmation was obtained in vitro that a few CMV-associated chains are specific for CMV antigens. The study designated some 180 TCR beta chains cytomegalovirus-associated. Reported results showed that the classifier diagnosed cytomegalovirus status with high specificity and sensitivity. Within the 130 or so validation repertoires, first-cohort TCR clusters tended to co-occur, according to a later analysis.

Repertoires were generated with immunoSEQ multiplex PCR, while TCRdb's copy carries only in-frame clones and drops some. The table includes over 200,000 clones, 85% to 90% detected once. About this clone: Its specificity is unknown.

Sample: PBMCs. The receptor's source is a woman between 18 and 29 years old in good health and CMV-seronegative.

Written as DNA, the CDR3 is TGTGCCTGCACACCCGAGGGGGCCAACACCATATATTTT. Amino acid sequence: CACTPEGANTIYF. The chain is built from TRBV30 and TRBJ1-3; 7 bases match TRBD1. Germline V gives CDR1 GTSNPN, CDR2 SVGIG (reference sequence). The CDR3 runs to 13 residues. V shed 6 bases and J 7 bases; nucleotides not matched to a gene: 9.